This TCR beta chain was identified during a study of CD8+ T cells in alopecia areata. Study-wide results and caveats: Between patients, shared TCR sequences were less clear than in mice. This was possibly due in part to HLA diversity in the patient population. Researchers report lesional scalp, most notably alopecia totalis/universalis, outstripped normal scalp in clonality. Sequencing of scalp samples also captures resident alphabeta T cells of normal skin.

The CDR3 is 15 residues long. Between the trimmed V and J ends, which lost 0 bases and 1 base, there was a span of 8 bases. The germline V gene has CDR1 FNHDT and CDR2 SITEND (reference sequence). Regarding this clone: Its specificity is not known. Gene names are the mouse ones. The CDR3 is cut off 4 residues early in the read; its end comes from the germline J gene. The same CDR3 is also encoded by other DNA sequences in this sample.

RNA was extracted and reverse transcribed into cDNA as the sequencing template. The table came from immunoSEQ multiplex PCR; TCRdb's copy has only in-frame clones and leaves some out. The sample is made up of about 300,000 clones, none counted only once. Sorting relied on CD4, CD8alpha, NKG2D, NKG2ACE and other markers applied to pooled cutaneous lymph node cells. V is TRBV19 and J is TRBJ2-1; possible D gene TRBD1, 5 bases. What was sequenced was CD4+ T cells sorted from a lymph node. This TCR was recovered from a C3H/HeJ mouse with alopecia areata. Strain haplotype at MHC: H2-k. This CDR3 is CASSIGRVNYAEQFF. The sequenced part of the CDR3 DNA is TGTGCCAGCAGTATAGGCAGGGTCAACTATGCT.